These 31 T cell receptor beta chains came from one sample sequenced in a study of blood T cell repertoires in COVID-19. Profiling relied on immunoSEQ multiplex PCR, and the TCRdb table lists in-frame clones only, not all of them. The sample records about 360,000 clones, approximately 86% being singletons. Sequencing was carried out using peripheral blood. The receptors stem from a woman in her sixties or seventies with COVID-19, enrolled during active disease.

The rearrangement joins TRBV12-5 to TRBJ1-1, with 7 bases identical to TRBD1. The CDR3 totals 15 residues. J was trimmed by 7 bases and V by 0 bases; bases with no gene match: 8. Germline CDR1 is LGHNT and CDR2 is FRNRAP. This chain's CDR3 is CASGLVVQGEYEAFF. CDR3 DNA sequence: TGTGCTAGTGGTTTGGTAGTCCAGGGGGAATATGAAGCTTTCTTT.

The chain is built from TRBV19 and TRBJ1-2; D gene ambiguous. Germline CDR1 reads LNHDA; CDR2 reads SQIVND (reference sequence). The CDR3 runs to 17 residues. V was pared by 2 bases and J by 0 bases, with 16 bases between. CDR3 sequence (DNA): TGTGCCAGTAGTATATGTATAGATAAAATACCTAACTATGGCTACACCTTC. Translation: CASSICIDKIPNYGYTF.

This clone was seen only a few times. The rearrangement links TRBV7-9 to TRBJ1-3, with a tentative D call TRBD1 (5 bases). Per the germline V gene, CDR1 is SEHNR and CDR2 is FQNEAQ (reference sequence). CDR3 length: 16 amino acids. V was shortened by 4 bases and J by 4 bases, with 17 bases between the two germline ends. CDR3 residues: CASSSGDGPRGNTIYF. CDR3 DNA sequence: TGTGCCAGCAGCTCGGGGGACGGACCGCGGGGAAACACCATATATTTT.

The chain uses TRBV5-1 and TRBJ2-7; TRBD1 agrees at 7 bases. The CDR3 is made up of 13 amino acids. The trim removed 7 bases at V and 0 bases at J, leaving 4 bases unmatched. Germline V gene lookup returns CDR1 SGHRS and CDR2 YFSETQ. CDR3 in amino acids: CASGEGASYEQYF. Written as DNA, the CDR3 is TGCGCCAGCGGAGAGGGGGCCTCCTACGAGCAGTACTTC.

This clone came up a few times. The chain employs TRBV15 and TRBJ1-4; the match to TRBD1 covers 9 bases. The CDR3 has 16 amino acids. V gave up 1 base and J gave up 7 bases; unmatched junction bases: 7. Germline V CDR1 and CDR2: LNHNV, YYDKDF (reference sequence). CDR3 region: CATSRGRDRVGEKLFF. DNA for the CDR3: TGTGCCACCAGCAGAGGGAGGGACAGGGTGGGTGAAAAACTGTTTTTT.

This rearrangement joins TRBV5-6 to TRBJ1-2, with TRBD1 as a possible D gene (6 bases). The CDR3 is made up of 15 amino acids. Trimming took off 1 base at V and 3 bases at J, with 13 bases between the two ends. Per germline, CDR1 SGHDT and CDR2 YYEEEE. CDR3 protein: CASSLISRTDYGYTF. The CDR3 coding sequence is TGTGCCAGCAGCTTGATTTCGCGGACAGACTATGGCTACACCTTC.

The CDR3, as DNA: TGTGCCAGCAGTGAAGTAGGAGTGAGCAATCAGCCCCAGCATTTT. It yields the protein CASSEVGVSNQPQHF. V and J are TRBV6-1 and TRBJ1-5; D is undetermined. V was trimmed by 1 base and J by 1 base, leaving 8 bases between them. CDR1 is MNHNS and CDR2 is SASEGT in the germline V gene. The CDR3 covers 15 residues.

This clone was observed once. The chain joins TRBV7-6 to TRBJ2-1; 7 nucleotides match TRBD2. This CDR3 spans 15 amino acids. J gave up 1 base and V 1 base, and 1 base lay outside the gene matches. Per the germline V gene, CDR1 is SGHVS and CDR2 is FNYEAQ. As DNA, the CDR3 is TGTGCCAGCAGCTTAGGCGGGGGATCCTACAATGAGCAGTTCTTC. Protein: CASSLGGGSYNEQFF.

This clone has more than one count but fewer than ten. V gene TRBV12-3 or TRBV12-4 combines with J gene TRBJ2-2; possible D gene TRBD2, 5 bases. The ends were cut back, 6 bases at V and 4 bases at J, with 9 bases in the middle. The CDR3 length is 13 residues. The CDR3 sequence is CASRTRATGELFF. The CDR3 nucleotides read TGTGCCAGCAGGACGCGGGCCACCGGGGAGCTGTTTTTT.

The J gene is TRBJ1-2, the V gene TRBV5-8, with D uncertain. Germline V gene lookup returns CDR1 SGHTS and CDR2 YDEGEE. Trimming pared 4 bases from V and 8 bases from J, leaving 15 bases between. The CDR3 covers 13 residues. CDR3 sequence (DNA): TGTGCCAGCAGCGGCCAGGCAGGCGACGGCTACACCTTC. This gives the protein CASSGQAGDGYTF. Drawing the rest from reference TRBV5-8 and TRBJ1-2, the complete variable domain is EAGVTQSPTHLIKTRGQQATLRCSPISGHTSVYWYQQALGLGLQFLLWYDEGEERNRGNFPPRFSGRQFPNYSSELNVNALELEDSALYLCASSGQAGDGYTFGSGTRLTVV.

The rearrangement joins TRBV7-9 to TRBJ2-7, with 7 bases identical to TRBD2. This CDR3 contains 16 residues. V shed 1 base and J 1 base; nucleotides not matched to a gene: 7. Germline V gives CDR1 SEHNR, CDR2 FQNEAQ (reference sequence). This chain's CDR3 is CASSLVPAGRSYEQYF. CDR3 sequence (DNA): TGTGCCAGCAGCTTAGTTCCAGCGGGGCGATCCTACGAGCAGTACTTC.

V is TRBV6-4 and J is TRBJ2-2; D is ambiguous. V gave up 6 bases and J gave up 6 bases, with 11 bases separating them. Germline V gene lookup returns CDR1 MRHNA and CDR2 SNTAGT. The CDR3 contains 13 residues. The CDR3 DNA follows: TGTGCCAGCAGCTTCTCTCCCTCCGGGGAGCTGTTTTTT. Translation gives CASSFSPSGELFF.

The chain couples TRBV30 to TRBJ1-5; 7 bases are shared with TRBD1. The CDR3 length is 14 residues. J was trimmed by 7 bases and V by 4 bases; bases with no gene match: 10. Germline CDR1 and CDR2: GTSNPN and SVGIG (reference sequence). The CDR3 DNA sequence: TGTGCCTGGACCTTGACAGGGTTGGGGCAGCCCCAGCATTTT. Protein: CAWTLTGLGQPQHF. The entire variable domain, with the rest obtained from reference TRBV30 and TRBJ1-5, is as follows: SQTIHQWPATLVQPVGSPLSLECTVEGTSNPNLYWYRQAAGRGLQLLFYSVGIGQISSEVPQNLSASRPQDRQFILSSKKLLLSDSGFYLCAWTLTGLGQPQHFGDGTRLSIL.

The chain recombines TRBV19 with TRBJ2-3, with a tentative D call TRBD1 (8 bases). This CDR3 is 18 amino acids long. V gave up 5 bases and J gave up 3 bases, with 24 bases separating them. In germline, CDR1 is LNHDA, CDR2 SQIVND (reference sequence). CDR3 sequence: CASSPPTYGQGGTDTQYF. The CDR3 DNA follows: TGTGCCAGTAGTCCTCCCACTTACGGACAGGGAGGGACAGATACGCAGTATTTT.

The CDR3 region is CASSHSTGGAFF. CDR3 DNA: TGTGCCAGCAGCCACTCGACAGGGGGAGCTTTCTTT. The chain couples TRBV27 to TRBJ1-1; 9 nucleotides agree with TRBD1. This CDR3 has 12 residues. The junction had 6 bases not matched to a gene; V was cut back by 6 bases and J by 10 bases. Germline assignment: CDR1 MNHEY and CDR2 SMNVEV (reference sequence).

The genes are TRBV14 and TRBJ2-7, with 8 nucleotides matching TRBD2. Germline loops: CDR1 SGHDN, CDR2 FVKESK. This CDR3 is 16 amino acids long. Unmatched junction bases numbered 15, after V lost 4 bases and J lost 7 bases. The CDR3 bases are TGTGCCAGCAGCCTCACAAGGTCGGGGGGGGCCTTGGAGCAGTACTTC. The encoded protein is CASSLTRSGGALEQYF.

V gene TRBV10-3 combines with J gene TRBJ1-2; 10 nucleotides agree with TRBD1. Germline V gives CDR1 ENHRY, CDR2 SYGVKD. V lost 2 bases to trimming and J lost 6 bases; unmatched junction nucleotides: 6. The CDR3 runs 15 residues. In DNA form, the CDR3 reads TGTGCCATCAGTGAGGACAGGGGGCGTGGGGATGGCTACACCTTC. This sequence encodes CAISEDRGRGDGYTF.

The chain couples TRBV6-6 to TRBJ1-1; weak D call: TRBD1 (5 bases). CDR3 size: 13 residues. The ends were cut back, 8 bases at V and 2 bases at J, with 12 bases in the middle. Germline CDR1 is MNHNY and CDR2 is SVGAGI (reference sequence). This chain's CDR3 is CASLGLINTEAFF. DNA of the CDR3: TGTGCCAGCTTGGGACTGATTAACACTGAAGCTTTCTTT.

Turning to this clone: The sample contains more than one DNA sequence encoding this CDR3. The chain joins TRBV5-6 to TRBJ2-7; 9 bases match TRBD1. This CDR3 comprises 14 residues. J lost 2 bases, V lost 3 bases, and 3 bases had no gene match. From germline, CDR1 is SGHDT and CDR2 YYEEEE. Written as DNA, the CDR3 is TGTGCCAGCAGCTGGGGACAGGGTACCTACGAGCAGTACTTC. It translates to CASSWGQGTYEQYF.

This clone was observed a few times. The chain uses TRBV19 and TRBJ1-5; 10 nucleotides align to TRBD1. The CDR3 runs to 15 residues. Germline V gene lookup returns CDR1 LNHDA and CDR2 SQIVND (reference sequence). The V and J ends lost 7 bases and 2 bases, in that order; junction bases with no gene match: 5. CDR3 DNA sequence: TGTGCCAGTACCCAGACAGGGGGCGGCAATCAGCCCCAGCATTTT. This codes for CASTQTGGGNQPQHF.

The sample holds a few counts of this clone. V usage is TRBV7-2 and J usage is TRBJ2-2, with 7 nucleotides matching TRBD1. Per the germline V gene, CDR1 is SGHTA and CDR2 is FQGNSA. V gave up 5 bases and J gave up 6 bases; unmatched junction bases: 6. The CDR3 runs to 14 residues. CDR3 nucleotide sequence: TGTGCCAGCAGCATAATAGACAGGGCCGGGGAGCTGTTTTTT. Encoded protein: CASSIIDRAGELFF. Drawing the rest from reference TRBV7-2 and TRBJ2-2, the complete variable domain is GAGVSQSPSNKVTEKGKDVELRCDPISGHTALYWYRQSLGQGLEFLIYFQGNSAPDKSGLPSDRFSAERTGGSVSTLTIQRTQQEDSAVYLCASSIIDRAGELFFGEGSRLTVL.

This chain uses TRBV6-2 or TRBV6-3 with TRBJ1-5; the D is unclear. V was cut by 4 bases and J by 4 bases, with 8 bases left in between. Germline V gives CDR1 MNHEY, CDR2 SVGEGT. This CDR3 comprises 13 residues. Here the CDR3 reads CASSSSGNQPQHF. CDR3 in DNA: TGTGCCAGCAGTTCGTCAGGTAATCAGCCCCAGCATTTT.

The chain has TRBV28 and TRBJ2-5, with 11 bases fitting TRBD1. The ends lost 6 bases at V and 2 bases at J; junction bases unmatched: 5. The CDR3 covers 15 residues. Germline V gene sequence: CDR1 MDHEN, CDR2 SYDVKM. The CDR3 protein is CASSPGQGVQETQYF. The CDR3 coding sequence is TGTGCCAGCAGCCCGGGACAGGGGGTTCAAGAGACCCAGTACTTC.

CDR3 sequence (DNA): TGTGCCAGCAGTTGGGGGGGCAATGAAGCTTTCTTT. This gives the protein CASSWGGNEAFF. The chain has TRBV5-8 and TRBJ1-1; possibly TRBD1 for D (6 bases). V lost 5 bases and J lost 7, with 12 bases in between. The germline CDR1 and CDR2 sequences are SGHTS and YDEGEE. CDR3 length: 12 amino acids.

The chain is built from TRBV7-8 and TRBJ2-5; 8 bases line up with TRBD1. After removal of 3 bases from V and 1 base from J, the junction contained 4 bases not matched to a gene. The CDR3 loop spans 15 amino acids. Germline V lookup: CDR1 SGHVS, CDR2 FQNEAQ. The CDR3 nucleotides read TGTGCCAGCAGCTTCGGGACAGGCTTCCAAGAGACCCAGTACTTC. It translates to CASSFGTGFQETQYF.

The CDR3 reads CASSQIAGGGDTQYF. The DNA of the CDR3 is TGTGCCAGCAGCCAAATTGCGGGGGGAGGAGATACGCAGTATTTT. The rearrangement joins TRBV4-2 to TRBJ2-3, with 8 bases lining up with TRBD2. Germline V gene data show CDR1 as LGHNA and CDR2 as YNFKEQ. V gave up 2 bases and J gave up 5 bases; unmatched junction bases: 6. CDR3 size: 15 residues.

The chain recombines TRBV4-2 with TRBJ1-1, with unresolved D. The CDR3 has 13 residues. Germline assignment: CDR1 LGHNA and CDR2 YNFKEQ. V shed 4 bases and J shed 0 bases, with 6 bases lying between them. CDR3 in amino acids: CASSPVVNTEAFF. The CDR3 coding sequence is TGTGCCAGCAGCCCGGTCGTGAACACTGAAGCTTTCTTT.

The rearrangement joins TRBV7-2 to TRBJ2-7, with a weak D call TRBD2 (5 bases). The length of the CDR3 is 13 residues. The germline gives CDR1 SGHTA, CDR2 FQGNSA. V was shortened by 5 bases and J by 3 bases, with 11 bases between the two germline ends. CDR3 in amino acids: CASSHDGNYEQYF. In DNA, the CDR3 is TGTGCCAGCAGCCATGACGGGAACTACGAGCAGTACTTC.

This clone turned up a few times. The chain has TRBV5-1 and TRBJ1-3, with D tentatively TRBD1 (5 bases). V was trimmed by 1 base and J by 0 bases, leaving 11 bases between them. Germline V lookup: CDR1 SGHRS, CDR2 YFSETQ. The CDR3 length is 16 residues. The CDR3 loop reads CASSLLGLHSGNTIYF. The DNA for the CDR3 is TGCGCCAGCAGCTTGTTGGGACTTCACTCTGGAAACACCATATATTTT.

This chain connects TRBV5-4 to TRBJ1-3; D unresolved. The V and J ends lost 0 bases and 0 bases respectively, with 4 bases between them. Germline loops: CDR1 SGHNT, CDR2 YYREEE (reference sequence). The CDR3 is 14 amino acids. CDR3 nucleotide sequence: TGTGCCAGCAGCTTGGGTCTCTCTGGAAACACCATATATTTT. Its protein is CASSLGLSGNTIYF.

This clone showed up just a few times. The rearrangement uses TRBV6-2 or TRBV6-3 and TRBJ1-2, with TRBD1 identical over 7 bases. CDR1 is MNHEY, CDR2 SVGEGT, per germline. The V and J ends lost 2 bases and 4 bases, in that order; junction bases with no gene match: 4. The CDR3 has 14 residues. CDR3 DNA sequence: TGTGCCAGCAGTTACCCGGGACAGACCTATGGCTACACCTTC. Its translation: CASSYPGQTYGYTF.